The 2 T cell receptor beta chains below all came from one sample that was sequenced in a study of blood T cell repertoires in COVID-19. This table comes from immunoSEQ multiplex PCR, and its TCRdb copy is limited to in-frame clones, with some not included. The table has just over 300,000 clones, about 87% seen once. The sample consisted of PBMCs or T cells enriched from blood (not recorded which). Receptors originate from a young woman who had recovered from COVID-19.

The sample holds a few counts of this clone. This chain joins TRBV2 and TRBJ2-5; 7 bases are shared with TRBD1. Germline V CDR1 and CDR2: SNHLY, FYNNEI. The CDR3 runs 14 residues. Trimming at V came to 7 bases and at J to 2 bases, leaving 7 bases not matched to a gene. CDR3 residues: CASNRQGTQETQYF. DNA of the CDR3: TGTGCCAGCAACCGACAGGGCACTCAAGAGACCCAGTACTTC.

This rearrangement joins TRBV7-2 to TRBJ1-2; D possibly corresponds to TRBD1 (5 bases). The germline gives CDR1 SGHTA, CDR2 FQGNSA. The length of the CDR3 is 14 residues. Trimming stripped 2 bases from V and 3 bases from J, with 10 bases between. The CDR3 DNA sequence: TGTGCCAGCAGCTTAATGGGCAGGGACTATGGCTACACCTTC. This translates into CASSLMGRDYGYTF. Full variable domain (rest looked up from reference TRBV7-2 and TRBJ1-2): GAGVSQSPSNKVTEKGKDVELRCDPISGHTALYWYRQSLGQGLEFLIYFQGNSAPDKSGLPSDRFSAERTGGSVSTLTIQRTQQEDSAVYLCASSLMGRDYGYTFGSGTRLTVV.